The clone carrying this T cell receptor beta chain was seen many times. These data are taken from a study of T cells in Graves' hyperthyroidism and ophthalmopathy. Amplification yielded TCR beta CDR3 regions, with RNA transcripts as the source. The HTBI primer set served for first-round RT-PCR of the TCR CDR3. TCRdb used MiXCR to reprocess the multiplex PCR reads, holding one entry per CDR3 protein. Altogether around 480,000 distinct CDR3 sequences are present, 13% to 15% being singletons, with the ten largest covering around 17%. Germline V CDR1 and CDR2: SGHAT, FQDESV (reference sequence). CDR3 size: 18 residues. Unmatched junction bases numbered 7, after V lost 5 bases and J lost 0 bases. Uncontrolled infection, other autoimmune disease, pregnancy or lactation barred patients from enrollment.

This chain uses TRBV11-1 with TRBJ2-3; the match to TRBD2 covers 14 bases. The origin of this receptor is a woman aged 18-29 years with Graves' hyperthyroidism. Specimen: blood. CDR3 coding DNA: TGTGCCAGCAGCCCAGAGGGACTAGCGGGAGTGAGCACAGATACGCAGTATTTT. It translates to CASSPEGLAGVSTDTQYF.